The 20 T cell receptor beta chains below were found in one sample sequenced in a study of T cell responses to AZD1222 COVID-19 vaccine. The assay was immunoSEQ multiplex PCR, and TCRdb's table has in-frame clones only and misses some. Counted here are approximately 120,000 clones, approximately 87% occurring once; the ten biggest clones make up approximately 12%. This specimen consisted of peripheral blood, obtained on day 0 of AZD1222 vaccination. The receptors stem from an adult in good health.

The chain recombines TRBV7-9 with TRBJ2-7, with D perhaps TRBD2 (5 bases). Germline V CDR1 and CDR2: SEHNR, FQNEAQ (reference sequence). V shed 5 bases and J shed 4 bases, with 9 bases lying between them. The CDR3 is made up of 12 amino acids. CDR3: CASSKDWYEQYF. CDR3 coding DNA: TGTGCCAGCAGCAAGGACTGGTACGAGCAGTACTTC.

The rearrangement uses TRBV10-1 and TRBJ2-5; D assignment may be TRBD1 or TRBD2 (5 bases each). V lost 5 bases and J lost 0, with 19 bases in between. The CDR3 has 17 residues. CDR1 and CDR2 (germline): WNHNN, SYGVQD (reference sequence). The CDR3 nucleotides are TGCGCCAGCAGTCCAAGGTCGGGACGGTCGTACCAAGAGACCCAGTACTTC. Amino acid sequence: CASSPRSGRSYQETQYF.

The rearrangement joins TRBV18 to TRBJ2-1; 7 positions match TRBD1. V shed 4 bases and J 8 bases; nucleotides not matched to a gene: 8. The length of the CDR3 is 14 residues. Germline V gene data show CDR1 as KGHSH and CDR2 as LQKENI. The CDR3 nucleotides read TGTGCCAGCTCACTTCAAGGGGGCGCGGATGAGCAGTTCTTC. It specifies CASSLQGGADEQFF. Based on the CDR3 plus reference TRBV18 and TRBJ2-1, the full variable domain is NAGVMQNPRHLVRRRGQEARLRCSPMKGHSHVYWYRQLPEEGLKFMVYLQKENIIDESGMPKERFSAEFPKEGPSILRIQQVVRGDSAAYFCASSLQGGADEQFFGPGTRLTVL.

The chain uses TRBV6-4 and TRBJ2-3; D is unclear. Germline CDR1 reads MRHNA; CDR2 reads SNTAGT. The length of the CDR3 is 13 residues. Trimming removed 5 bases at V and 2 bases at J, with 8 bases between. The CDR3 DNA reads TGTGCCAGCAGTAAGGATTTCACAGATACGCAGTATTTT. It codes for CASSKDFTDTQYF.

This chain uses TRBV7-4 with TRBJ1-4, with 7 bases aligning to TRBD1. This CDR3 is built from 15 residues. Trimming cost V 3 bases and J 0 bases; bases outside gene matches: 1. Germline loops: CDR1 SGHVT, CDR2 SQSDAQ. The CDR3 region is CASSLTGTTNEKLFF. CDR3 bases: TGTGCCAGCAGCTTGACAGGGACAACTAATGAAAAACTGTTTTTT.

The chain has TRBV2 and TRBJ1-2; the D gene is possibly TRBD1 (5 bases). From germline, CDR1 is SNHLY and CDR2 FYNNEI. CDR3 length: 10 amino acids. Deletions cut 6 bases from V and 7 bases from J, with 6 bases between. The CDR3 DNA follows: TGTGCCAGCAGAGGGGTTGGCTACACCTTC. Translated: CASRGVGYTF.

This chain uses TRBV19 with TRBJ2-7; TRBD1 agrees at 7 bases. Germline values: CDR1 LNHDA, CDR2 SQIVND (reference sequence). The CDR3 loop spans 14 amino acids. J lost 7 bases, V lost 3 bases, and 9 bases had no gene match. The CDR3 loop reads CASSIRGGEGEQYF. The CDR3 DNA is TGTGCCAGTAGTATCCGAGGGGGCGAAGGGGAGCAGTACTTC.

DNA of the CDR3: TGTGCCAGCATTCGAGGAAGCAATCAGCCCCAGCATTTT. Encoded protein: CASIRGSNQPQHF. V usage is TRBV28 and J usage is TRBJ1-5; D not certain. Germline values: CDR1 MDHEN, CDR2 SYDVKM. Trimming removed 7 bases at V and 1 base at J, with 8 bases between. The CDR3 runs to 13 residues.

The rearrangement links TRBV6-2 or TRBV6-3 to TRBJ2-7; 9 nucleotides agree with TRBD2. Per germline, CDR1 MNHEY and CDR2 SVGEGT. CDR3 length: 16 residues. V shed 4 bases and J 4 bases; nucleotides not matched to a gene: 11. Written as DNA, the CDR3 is TGTGCCAGCAGTTCCTCCGCGGCGGGAGGGCGGTACGAGCAGTACTTC. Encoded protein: CASSSSAAGGRYEQYF.

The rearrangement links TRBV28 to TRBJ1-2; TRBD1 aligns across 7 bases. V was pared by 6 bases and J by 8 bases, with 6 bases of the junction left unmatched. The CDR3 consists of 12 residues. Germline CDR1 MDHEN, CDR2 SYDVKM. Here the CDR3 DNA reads TGTGCCAGCAGACCCGAGGACAGGGGCTACACCTTC. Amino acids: CASRPEDRGYTF.

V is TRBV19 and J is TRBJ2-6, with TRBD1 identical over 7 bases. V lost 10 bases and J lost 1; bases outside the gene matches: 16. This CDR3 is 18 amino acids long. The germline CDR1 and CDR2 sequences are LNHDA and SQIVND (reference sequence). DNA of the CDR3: TGTGCCACCGATAGTGGAACAGGGGCTCATTCTGGGGCCAACGTCCTGACTTTC. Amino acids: CATDSGTGAHSGANVLTF.

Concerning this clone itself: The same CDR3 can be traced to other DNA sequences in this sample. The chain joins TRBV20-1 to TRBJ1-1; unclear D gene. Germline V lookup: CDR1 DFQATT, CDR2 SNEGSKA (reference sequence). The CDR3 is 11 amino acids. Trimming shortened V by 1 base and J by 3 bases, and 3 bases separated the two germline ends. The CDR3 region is CSARGDTEAFF. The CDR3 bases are TGCAGTGCTAGAGGGGACACTGAAGCTTTCTTT.

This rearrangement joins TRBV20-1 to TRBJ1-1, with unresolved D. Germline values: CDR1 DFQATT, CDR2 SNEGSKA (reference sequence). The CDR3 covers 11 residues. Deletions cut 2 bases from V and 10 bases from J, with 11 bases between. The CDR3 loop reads CSARLGPGAFF. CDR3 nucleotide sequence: TGCAGTGCTAGACTGGGTCCGGGAGCTTTCTTT.

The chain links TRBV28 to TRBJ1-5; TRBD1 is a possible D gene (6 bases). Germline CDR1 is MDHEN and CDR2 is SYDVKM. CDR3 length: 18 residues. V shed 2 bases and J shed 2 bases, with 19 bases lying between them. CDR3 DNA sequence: TGTGCCAGCAGTTTAACGGGGGCAGGCCTAGGTGGCAATCAGCCCCAGCATTTT. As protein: CASSLTGAGLGGNQPQHF.

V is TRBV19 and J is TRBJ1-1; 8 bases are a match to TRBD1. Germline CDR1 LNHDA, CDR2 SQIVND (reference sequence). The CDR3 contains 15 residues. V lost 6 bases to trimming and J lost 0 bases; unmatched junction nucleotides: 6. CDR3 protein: CASRTGQGMNTEAFF. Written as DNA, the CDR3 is TGTGCCAGTAGAACTGGACAGGGAATGAACACTGAAGCTTTCTTT.

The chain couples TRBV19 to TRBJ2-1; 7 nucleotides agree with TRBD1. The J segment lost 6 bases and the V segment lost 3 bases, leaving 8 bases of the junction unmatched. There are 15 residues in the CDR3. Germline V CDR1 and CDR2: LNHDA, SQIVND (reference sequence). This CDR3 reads CASSMKGAGGNEQFF. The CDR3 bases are TGTGCCAGTAGTATGAAGGGGGCAGGGGGCAATGAGCAGTTCTTC.

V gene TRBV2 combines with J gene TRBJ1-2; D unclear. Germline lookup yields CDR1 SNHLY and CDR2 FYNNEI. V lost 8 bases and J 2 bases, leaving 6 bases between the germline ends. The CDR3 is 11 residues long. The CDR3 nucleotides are TGTGCCAGCGTGGAGAACTATGGCTACACCTTC. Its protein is CASVENYGYTF.

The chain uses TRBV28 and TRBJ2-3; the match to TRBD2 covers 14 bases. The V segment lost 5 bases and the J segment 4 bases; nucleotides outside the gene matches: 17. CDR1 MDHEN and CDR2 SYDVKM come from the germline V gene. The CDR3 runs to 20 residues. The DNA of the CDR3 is TGTGCCAGCAGTCGTCACCTCCCCGGGACTAGCGGGAGTGTAGCAGATACGCAGTATTTT. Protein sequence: CASSRHLPGTSGSVADTQYF.

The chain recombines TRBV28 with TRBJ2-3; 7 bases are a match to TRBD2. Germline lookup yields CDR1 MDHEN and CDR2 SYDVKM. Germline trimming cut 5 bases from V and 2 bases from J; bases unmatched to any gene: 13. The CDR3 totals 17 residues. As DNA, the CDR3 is TGTGCCAGCAGTGACCCTCGGCGCGGGAGTTCCACAGATACGCAGTATTTT. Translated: CASSDPRRGSSTDTQYF.

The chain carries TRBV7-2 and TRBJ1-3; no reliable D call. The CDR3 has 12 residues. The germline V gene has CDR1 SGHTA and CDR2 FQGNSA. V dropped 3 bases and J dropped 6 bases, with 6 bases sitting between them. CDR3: CASSLAPNTIYF. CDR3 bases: TGTGCCAGCAGCTTGGCTCCAAACACCATATATTTT.